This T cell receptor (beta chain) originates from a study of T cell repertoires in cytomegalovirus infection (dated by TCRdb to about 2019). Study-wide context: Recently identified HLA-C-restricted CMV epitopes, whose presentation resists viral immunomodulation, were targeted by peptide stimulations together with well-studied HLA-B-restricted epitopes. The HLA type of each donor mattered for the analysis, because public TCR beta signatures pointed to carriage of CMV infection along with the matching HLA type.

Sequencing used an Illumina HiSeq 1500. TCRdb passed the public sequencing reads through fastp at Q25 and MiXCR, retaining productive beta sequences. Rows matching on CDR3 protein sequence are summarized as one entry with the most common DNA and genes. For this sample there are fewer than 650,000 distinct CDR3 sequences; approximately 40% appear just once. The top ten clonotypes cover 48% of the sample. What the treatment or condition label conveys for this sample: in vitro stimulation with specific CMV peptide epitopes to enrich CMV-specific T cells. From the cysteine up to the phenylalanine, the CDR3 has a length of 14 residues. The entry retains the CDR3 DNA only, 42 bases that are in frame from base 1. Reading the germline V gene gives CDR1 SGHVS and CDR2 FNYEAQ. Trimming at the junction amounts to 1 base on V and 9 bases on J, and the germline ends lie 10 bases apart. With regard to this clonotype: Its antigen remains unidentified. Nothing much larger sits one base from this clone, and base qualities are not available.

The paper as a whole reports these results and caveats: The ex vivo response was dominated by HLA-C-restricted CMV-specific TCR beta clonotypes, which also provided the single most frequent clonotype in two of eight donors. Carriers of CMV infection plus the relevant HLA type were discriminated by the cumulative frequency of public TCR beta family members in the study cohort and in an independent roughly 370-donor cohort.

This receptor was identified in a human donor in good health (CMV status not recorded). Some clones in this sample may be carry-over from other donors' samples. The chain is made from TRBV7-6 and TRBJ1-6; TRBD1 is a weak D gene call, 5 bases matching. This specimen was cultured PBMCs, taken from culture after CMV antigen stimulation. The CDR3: CASSLGGDFSPLHF. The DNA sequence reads TGTGCCAGCAGCTTAGGGGGGGATTTTTCACCCCTCCACTTT.